One and the same sample provided the 30 T cell receptor beta chains below, sequenced in a study of blood T cell repertoires in COVID-19. Produced via immunoSEQ multiplex PCR; TCRdb's table is partial and in-frame only. Of roughly 150,000 clones listed, 70% to 90% are singletons. The specimen was peripheral blood. These receptors were obtained from a woman of 80 years or more with COVID-19, enrolled during active disease.

This chain uses TRBV19 with TRBJ2-7; TRBD1 agrees at 7 bases. V was clipped by 5 bases and J by 1 base; unmatched bases: 5. Germline V CDR1 and CDR2: LNHDA, SQIVND (reference sequence). The CDR3 has 14 amino acids. The CDR3, as DNA: TGTGCCAGTAGTGGGACAGCTTATTCCTACGAGCAGTACTTC. As protein: CASSGTAYSYEQYF.

V and J are TRBV28 and TRBJ2-7, with TRBD2 identical over 10 bases. This CDR3 comprises 15 residues. CDR1 and CDR2 from the germline V gene are MDHEN and SYDVKM. The J segment lost 3 bases and the V segment lost 6 bases, leaving 8 bases of the junction unmatched. CDR3 coding DNA: TGTGCCAGCAGGCCACCCGGGACTAGCGTCTACGAGCAGTACTTC. Translating gives CASRPPGTSVYEQYF.

V gene TRBV18 combines with J gene TRBJ2-3; a possible D gene is TRBD2 (6 bases). Germline CDR1 is KGHSH and CDR2 is LQKENI. V dropped 0 bases and J dropped 6 bases, with 13 bases sitting between them. CDR3 length: 15 amino acids. CDR3: CASSPPVLADDTQYF. The CDR3 region has the DNA TGTGCCAGCTCACCACCGGTACTAGCTGACGATACGCAGTATTTT.

The chain uses TRBV7-2 and TRBJ2-1; 10 nucleotides agree with TRBD1. V lost 8 bases to trimming and J lost 6 bases; unmatched junction nucleotides: 10. Per the germline V gene, CDR1 is SGHTA and CDR2 is FQGNSA. The CDR3 totals 15 residues. The CDR3 DNA reads as TGTGCCAGCGCAAGACCCGGACAGGGGGGCAATGAGCAGTTCTTC. Encoded protein: CASARPGQGGNEQFF.

The chain uses TRBV18 and TRBJ1-2, with D tentatively TRBD1 (5 bases). This CDR3 spans 15 amino acids. Trimming removed 6 bases at V and 4 bases at J, with 18 bases between. Germline-derived CDR1 and CDR2 are KGHSH and LQKENI. Written as DNA, the CDR3 is TGTGCCAGCTCTTCTACGGCACAGGACCCCTATGGCTACACCTTC. Amino acids: CASSSTAQDPYGYTF.

The chain employs TRBV19 and TRBJ2-1; D may be TRBD2 (5 bases). This CDR3 is built from 12 residues. V lost 9 bases to trimming and J lost 3 bases, with 9 bases between them. Germline-derived CDR1 and CDR2 are LNHDA and SQIVND (reference sequence). The CDR3 reads CASRGNYNEQFF. Written as DNA, the CDR3 is TGTGCCAGCCGGGGAAACTACAATGAGCAGTTCTTC. Combining the CDR3 with reference TRBV19 and TRBJ2-1 gives the whole variable domain DGGITQSPKYLFRKEGQNVTLSCEQNLNHDAMYWYRQDPGQGLRLIYYSQIVNDFQKGDIAEGYSVSREKKESFPLTVTSAQKNPTAFYLCASRGNYNEQFFGPGTRLTVL.

Only a few counts were recorded for this clone. The chain links TRBV9 to TRBJ2-7; 12 positions agree with TRBD2. The junction had 16 bases not matched to a gene; V was cut back by 7 bases and J by 5 bases. The length of the CDR3 is 17 residues. Germline CDR1 SGDLS, CDR2 YYNGEE. The CDR3 reads CASSQASGGEVNDEQYF. The CDR3 DNA sequence: TGTGCCAGCTCACAGGCTAGCGGGGGGGAGGTAAATGACGAGCAGTACTTC. Full variable domain (outside the CDR3, taken from reference TRBV9 and TRBJ2-7): DSGVTQTPKHLITATGQRVTLRCSPRSGDLSVYWYQQSLDQGLQFLIQYYNGEERAKGNILERFSAQQFPDLHSELNLSSLELGDSALYFCASSQASGGEVNDEQYFGPGTRLTVT.

This clone was found a few times. CDR3: CASSLGRGRYEQYF. The CDR3, as DNA: TGTGCCAGCAGCTTAGGCAGGGGTCGCTACGAGCAGTACTTC. The V and J genes are TRBV7-9 and TRBJ2-7, with D tentatively TRBD1 (6 bases). Germline V gene data show CDR1 as SEHNR and CDR2 as FQNEAQ (reference sequence). CDR3 size: 14 residues. Trimming stripped 1 base from V and 3 bases from J, with 10 bases between.

The rearrangement uses TRBV7-3 and TRBJ2-3; possible D gene TRBD2, 5 bases. V was trimmed by 5 bases and J by 2 bases, leaving 14 bases between them. The CDR3 extends over 15 amino acids. Germline assignment: CDR1 SGHTA and CDR2 FQGTGA. The CDR3 DNA reads as TGTGCCAGCAGCCCGGGGATAGTCCCCACAGATACGCAGTATTTT. It translates to CASSPGIVPTDTQYF.

The chain joins TRBV7-8 to TRBJ2-3; tentative D call: TRBD1 (6 bases). V was pared by 3 bases and J by 3 bases, with 13 bases between. Germline V CDR1 and CDR2: SGHVS, FQNEAQ. The CDR3 runs 15 residues. This CDR3 reads CASSFGQGKTDTQYF. The CDR3 DNA reads as TGTGCCAGCAGCTTCGGGCAGGGGAAGACAGATACGCAGTATTTT.

This clone was seen more than once but under ten times. J is TRBJ1-3 and V is TRBV28; a weak D match, TRBD1 (5 bases). Trimming pared 5 bases from V and 2 bases from J, leaving 19 bases between. Looked up from germline, CDR1 is MDHEN and CDR2 is SYDVKM. This CDR3 contains 17 residues. CDR3 loop: CASSETTKLRAGNTIYF. In nucleotides, the CDR3 is TGTGCCAGCAGTGAAACTACGAAACTCAGGGCTGGAAACACCATATATTTT. The full variable domain, with the rest looked up from reference TRBV28 and TRBJ1-3, is DVKVTQSSRYLVKRTGEKVFLECVQDMDHENMFWYRQDPGLGLRLIYFSYDVKMKEKGDIPEGYSVSREKKERFSLILESASTNQTSMYLCASSETTKLRAGNTIYFGEGSWLTVV.

The chain carries TRBV19 and TRBJ2-3; D gene uncertain. The germline V gene encodes CDR1 LNHDA and CDR2 SQIVND (reference sequence). The length of the CDR3 is 14 residues. V dropped 5 bases and J dropped 2 bases, with 11 bases sitting between them. CDR3 bases: TGTGCCAGTAGTTTTTCCCTTTTCACAGATACGCAGTATTTT. The encoded protein is CASSFSLFTDTQYF.

The gene calls are TRBV7-9 and TRBJ1-2; no reliable D call. V was shortened by 3 bases and J by 7 bases, with 3 bases between the two germline ends. The CDR3 consists of 10 residues. Germline CDR1 reads SEHNR; CDR2 reads FQNEAQ (reference sequence). The CDR3 DNA is TGTGCCAGCAGCTTGGCTGGCTACACCTTC. Protein sequence: CASSLAGYTF.

V is TRBV5-4 and J is TRBJ2-2, with 7 bases lining up with TRBD1. V was clipped by 4 bases and J by 5 bases; unmatched bases: 2. Germline V lookup: CDR1 SGHNT, CDR2 YYREEE (reference sequence). The CDR3 has 13 amino acids. The CDR3, as DNA: TGTGCCAGCAGCGAACAGGGGACCGGGGAGCTGTTTTTT. Translation gives CASSEQGTGELFF.

The chain is built from TRBV7-3 and TRBJ2-1, with D possibly matching TRBD1 (5 bases). Deletions cut 1 base from V and 2 bases from J, with 12 bases between. The CDR3 contains 16 residues. The germline V gene encodes CDR1 SGHTA and CDR2 FQGTGA. For the CDR3, the DNA is TGTGCCAGCAGCTTAATTGGGGCGACGACCTACAATGAGCAGTTCTTC. This encodes CASSLIGATTYNEQFF.

The chain employs TRBV7-2 and TRBJ2-3; TRBD1 matches at 9 bases. Germline CDR1 is SGHTA and CDR2 is FQGNSA. The CDR3 totals 14 residues. Trimming took 5 bases from V and 4 from J; bases not matched to a gene: 4. CDR3 coding DNA: TGTGCCAGCAGCCTGACAGGGGGACCAGATACGCAGTATTTT. Its protein is CASSLTGGPDTQYF.

The J gene is TRBJ1-1, the V gene TRBV7-2, with D unclear. The CDR3 length is 16 residues. Germline CDR1 SGHTA, CDR2 FQGNSA. V lost 1 base and J 4 bases, leaving 16 bases between the germline ends. Here the CDR3 DNA reads TGTGCCAGCAGCTTAGTAGCTGGAGGGCTGGGCACTGAAGCTTTCTTT. Protein: CASSLVAGGLGTEAFF.

The gene calls are TRBV7-8 and TRBJ2-5; a weak D match, TRBD2 (5 bases). V lost 1 base and J lost 0, with 6 bases in between. The CDR3 totals 14 residues. From germline, CDR1 is SGHVS and CDR2 FQNEAQ. The CDR3 is CASSLGGNQETQYF. CDR3 coding DNA: TGTGCCAGCAGCTTAGGAGGGAACCAAGAGACCCAGTACTTC.

Only one count was recorded for this clone. The V and J genes are TRBV5-6 and TRBJ2-3; TRBD1 matches 7 bases. This CDR3 is built from 15 residues. CDR1 SGHDT and CDR2 YYEEEE come from the germline V gene. V was pared by 3 bases and J by 4 bases, with 8 bases of the junction left unmatched. CDR3 protein: CASSSDLRGSDTQYF. The CDR3 DNA is TGTGCCAGCAGCTCGGACCTCAGGGGGTCAGATACGCAGTATTTT.

This sequence joins TRBV19 and TRBJ2-3; D is ambiguous. V lost 4 bases and J lost 2, with 7 bases in between. The CDR3 runs to 13 residues. Germline assignment: CDR1 LNHDA and CDR2 SQIVND (reference sequence). CDR3 bases: TGTGCCAGTAGTACCACATACACAGATACGCAGTATTTT. This translates into CASSTTYTDTQYF.

The V call is TRBV5-1, the J call TRBJ2-5, with D perhaps TRBD1 (7 bases). CDR3 length: 16 residues. The V and J ends lost 0 bases and 4 bases respectively, with 16 bases between them. Germline V lookup: CDR1 SGHRS, CDR2 YFSETQ. The CDR3 bases are TGCGCCAGCAGCTTGGGGGGGTACAGGGGAGGAGAGACCCAGTACTTC. This translates into CASSLGGYRGGETQYF. The variable domain in full, with the rest retrieved from reference TRBV5-1 and TRBJ2-5, is KAGVTQTPRYLIKTRGQQVTLSCSPISGHRSVSWYQQTPGQGLQFLFEYFSETQRNKGNFPGRFSGRQFSNSRSEMNVSTLELGDSALYLCASSLGGYRGGETQYFGPGTRLLVL.

This chain uses TRBV12-3 or TRBV12-4 with TRBJ1-2; TRBD1 aligns across 9 bases. Trimming took 3 bases from V and 10 from J; bases not matched to a gene: 3. The CDR3 is made up of 12 amino acids. CDR3 residues: CASSLGQGDYTF. The CDR3 coding sequence is TGTGCCAGCAGTTTGGGACAGGGTGACTACACCTTC.

This clone was seen just once. This chain joins TRBV4-2 and TRBJ2-7; TRBD2 aligns across 10 bases. V shed 2 bases, J shed 0 bases, and the junction held 1 base outside the gene matches. The CDR3 is made up of 15 amino acids. Germline lookup yields CDR1 LGHNA and CDR2 YNFKEQ. The CDR3 is CASSQLAGVSYEQYF. CDR3 in DNA: TGTGCCAGCAGCCAACTAGCGGGGGTCTCCTACGAGCAGTACTTC.

V gene TRBV14 combines with J gene TRBJ2-3; tentative D call: TRBD2 (5 bases). Trimming took off 1 base at V and 8 bases at J, with 7 bases between the two ends. The CDR3 has 12 amino acids. The germline gives CDR1 SGHDN, CDR2 FVKESK. CDR3: CASSQGRATQYF. The DNA of the CDR3 is TGTGCCAGCAGCCAAGGGCGGGCTACGCAGTATTTT.

J is TRBJ2-3 and V is TRBV7-9, with D tentatively TRBD2 (5 bases). The length of the CDR3 is 16 residues. The V gene's germline CDR1 is SEHNR and CDR2 FQNEAQ (reference sequence). Trimming removed 0 bases at V and 3 bases at J, with 13 bases between. The CDR3 coding sequence is TGTGCCAGCAGCTTAGCTACTGGTGGGAGTACAGATACGCAGTATTTT. Amino acid sequence: CASSLATGGSTDTQYF.

This sequence joins TRBV19 and TRBJ1-4, with TRBD1 as a possible D gene (6 bases). Germline V lookup: CDR1 LNHDA, CDR2 SQIVND (reference sequence). The length of the CDR3 is 15 residues. V shed 6 bases and J shed 5 bases, with 16 bases lying between them. The CDR3 DNA sequence: TGTGCCAGTAGCATGGGGGCGGGCCCGAATGAAAAACTGTTTTTT. Its translation is CASSMGAGPNEKLFF.

J is TRBJ1-4 and V is TRBV2, with a weak D call TRBD1 (6 bases). Germline V CDR1 and CDR2: SNHLY, FYNNEI. With 5 bases removed from V and 8 bases from J, the gap between germline ends came to 12 bases. CDR3 length equals 13 residues. The CDR3 sequence is CASSRGTMEKLFF. The CDR3 DNA reads TGTGCCAGCAGTCGAGGGACAATGGAAAAACTGTTTTTT.

The rearrangement joins TRBV7-2 to TRBJ2-7, with D possibly matching TRBD1 (5 bases). CDR1 SGHTA and CDR2 FQGNSA come from the germline V gene. Trimming cost V 0 bases and J 0 bases, with 6 bases left between them. The CDR3 is 14 residues long. The CDR3 DNA reads TGTGCCAGCAGCTTAGCCAGGGCCTCCTACGAGCAGTACTTC. It encodes CASSLARASYEQYF.

This clone was found a few times. The chain recombines TRBV6-5 with TRBJ1-5; 8 positions agree with TRBD1. After removal of 6 bases from V and 4 bases from J, the junction contained 8 bases not matched to a gene. The CDR3 sequence is 15 residues long. CDR1 is MNHEY, CDR2 SVGAGI, per germline. The CDR3 coding sequence is TGTGCCAGCAGGGCCTCCCGGACAGGGAATCAGCCCCAGCATTTT. It encodes CASRASRTGNQPQHF.

The J gene is TRBJ1-4, the V gene TRBV29-1; possible D gene TRBD1, 6 bases. Trimming shortened V by 4 bases and J by 7 bases, and 19 bases separated the two germline ends. Germline assignment: CDR1 SQVTM and CDR2 ANQGSEA. This CDR3 spans 15 amino acids. The CDR3 here is CSVVGKGGAREKLFF. CDR3 coding DNA: TGCAGCGTTGTAGGGAAGGGGGGGGCTCGTGAAAAACTGTTTTTT.